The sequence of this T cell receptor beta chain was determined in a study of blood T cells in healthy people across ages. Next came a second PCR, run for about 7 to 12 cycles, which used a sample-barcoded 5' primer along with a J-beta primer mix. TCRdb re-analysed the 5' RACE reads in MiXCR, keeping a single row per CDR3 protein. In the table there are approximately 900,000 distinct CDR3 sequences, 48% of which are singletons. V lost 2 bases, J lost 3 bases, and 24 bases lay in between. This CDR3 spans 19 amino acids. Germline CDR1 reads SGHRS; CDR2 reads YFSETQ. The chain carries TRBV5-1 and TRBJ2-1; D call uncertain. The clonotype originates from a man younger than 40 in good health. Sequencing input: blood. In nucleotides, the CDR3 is TGCGCCAGCAGCTTCAACCAGCTTCATATTTGGTCGAACTACAATGAGCAGTTCTTC. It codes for CASSFNQLHIWSNYNEQFF.